Sequencing of this T cell receptor (beta chain) was carried out in a study of control samples from healthy donors and cancer patients. Sequencing used immunoSEQ multiplex PCR; TCRdb keeps in-frame clones, though not all of them. This repertoire shows around 70,000 clones, 83% found once; its top ten account for around a sixth. The CDR3 length is 16 residues. The germline V gene encodes CDR1 SNHLY and CDR2 FYNNEI. V dropped 5 bases and J dropped 2; count of bases not matched to a gene: 7. The J gene is TRBJ2-1, the V gene TRBV2; 9 positions match TRBD2. The TCR originated in a man in his sixties in good health. Input material: blood. This chain's CDR3 is CASSQLASGTYNEQFF. The CDR3 bases are TGTGCCAGCAGTCAGTTGGCTAGCGGGACCTACAATGAGCAGTTCTTC. The variable domain in full, with the rest retrieved from reference TRBV2 and TRBJ2-1, is EPEVTQTPSHQVTQMGQEVILRCVPISNHLYFYWYRQILGQKVEFLVSFYNNEISEKSEIFDDQFSVERPDGSNFTLKIRSTKLEDSAMYFCASSQLASGTYNEQFFGPGTRLTVL.